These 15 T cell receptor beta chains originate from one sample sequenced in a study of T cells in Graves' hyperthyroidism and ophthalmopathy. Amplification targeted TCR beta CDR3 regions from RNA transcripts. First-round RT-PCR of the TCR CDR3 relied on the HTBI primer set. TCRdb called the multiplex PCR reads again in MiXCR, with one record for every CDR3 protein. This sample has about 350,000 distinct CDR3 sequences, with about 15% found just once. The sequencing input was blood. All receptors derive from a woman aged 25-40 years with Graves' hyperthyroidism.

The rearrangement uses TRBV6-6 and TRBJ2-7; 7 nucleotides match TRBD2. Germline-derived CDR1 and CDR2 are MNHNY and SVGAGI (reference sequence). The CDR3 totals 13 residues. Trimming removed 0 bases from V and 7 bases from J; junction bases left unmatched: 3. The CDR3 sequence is CASSYSTRGEQYF. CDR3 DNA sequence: TGTGCCAGCAGTTACTCGACGCGGGGGGAGCAGTACTTC.

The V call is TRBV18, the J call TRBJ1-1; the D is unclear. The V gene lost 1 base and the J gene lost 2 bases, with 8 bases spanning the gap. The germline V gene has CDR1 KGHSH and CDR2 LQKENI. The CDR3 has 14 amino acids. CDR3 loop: CASSPRRVNTEAFF. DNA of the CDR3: TGTGCCAGCTCACCACGACGAGTAAACACTGAAGCTTTCTTT.

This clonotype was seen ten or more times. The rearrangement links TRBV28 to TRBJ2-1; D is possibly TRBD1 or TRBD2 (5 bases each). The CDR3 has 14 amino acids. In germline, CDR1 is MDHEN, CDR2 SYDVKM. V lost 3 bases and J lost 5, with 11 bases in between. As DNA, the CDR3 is TGTGCCAGCAGTTTTCCCGGGACCGACAATGAGCAGTTCTTC. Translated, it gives CASSFPGTDNEQFF.

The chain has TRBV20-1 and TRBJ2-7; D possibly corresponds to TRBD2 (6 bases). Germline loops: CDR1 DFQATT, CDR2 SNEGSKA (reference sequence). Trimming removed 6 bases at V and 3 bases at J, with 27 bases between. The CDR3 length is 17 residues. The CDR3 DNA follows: TGCAGTGCCCTCACCGAGTTCGCGGGGCGTCTAGTCTACGAGCAGTACTTC. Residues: CSALTEFAGRLVYEQYF.

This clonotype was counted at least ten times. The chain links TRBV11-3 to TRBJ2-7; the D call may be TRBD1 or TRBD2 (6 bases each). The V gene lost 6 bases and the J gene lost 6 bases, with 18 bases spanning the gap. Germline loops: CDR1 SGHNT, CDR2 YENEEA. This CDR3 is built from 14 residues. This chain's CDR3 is CASSRSRGRGEQYF. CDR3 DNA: TGTGCCAGCAGTCGAAGCCGGGGGCGGGGCGAGCAGTACTTC.

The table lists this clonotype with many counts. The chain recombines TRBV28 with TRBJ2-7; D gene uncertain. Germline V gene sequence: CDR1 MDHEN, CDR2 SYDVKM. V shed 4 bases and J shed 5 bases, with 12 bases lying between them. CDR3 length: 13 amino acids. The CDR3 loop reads CASSWSPGHEQYF. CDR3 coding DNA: TGTGCCAGCAGTTGGTCCCCCGGTCACGAGCAGTACTTC.

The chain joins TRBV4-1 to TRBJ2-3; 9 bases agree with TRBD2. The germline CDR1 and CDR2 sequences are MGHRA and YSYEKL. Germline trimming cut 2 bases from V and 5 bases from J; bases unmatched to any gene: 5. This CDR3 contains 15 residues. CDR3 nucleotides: TGCGCCAGCAGCCAAATTAGCGGGAGAGAAGATACGCAGTATTTT. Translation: CASSQISGREDTQYF.

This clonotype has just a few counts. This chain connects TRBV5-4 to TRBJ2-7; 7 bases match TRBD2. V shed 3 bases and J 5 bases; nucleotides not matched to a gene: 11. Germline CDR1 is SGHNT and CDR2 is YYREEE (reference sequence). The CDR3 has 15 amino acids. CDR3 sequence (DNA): TGTGCCAGCAGCTCGCCGGGGCGGGAGTCAGACGAGCAGTACTTC. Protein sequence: CASSSPGRESDEQYF. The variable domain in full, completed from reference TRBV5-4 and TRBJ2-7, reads ETGVTQSPTHLIKTRGQQVTLRCSSQSGHNTVSWYQQALGQGPQFIFQYYREEENGRGNFPPRFSGLQFPNYSSELNVNALELDDSALYLCASSSPGRESDEQYFGPGTRLTVT.

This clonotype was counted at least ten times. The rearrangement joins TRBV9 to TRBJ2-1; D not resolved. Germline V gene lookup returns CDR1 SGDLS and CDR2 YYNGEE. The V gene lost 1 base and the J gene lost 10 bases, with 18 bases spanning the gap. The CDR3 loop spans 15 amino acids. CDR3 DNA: TGTGCCAGCAGCGTATCTGTTAGTGGTATAAACGAGCAGTTCTTC. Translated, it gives CASSVSVSGINEQFF. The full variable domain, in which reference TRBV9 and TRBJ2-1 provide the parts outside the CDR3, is DSGVTQTPKHLITATGQRVTLRCSPRSGDLSVYWYQQSLDQGLQFLIQYYNGEERAKGNILERFSAQQFPDLHSELNLSSLELGDSALYFCASSVSVSGINEQFFGPGTRLTVL.

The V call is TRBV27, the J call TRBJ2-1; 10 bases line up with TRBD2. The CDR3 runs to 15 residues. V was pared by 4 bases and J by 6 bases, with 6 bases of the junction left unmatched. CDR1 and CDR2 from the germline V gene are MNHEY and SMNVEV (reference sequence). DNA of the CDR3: TGTGCCAGCAGTTCCGGGACTAGCGACTTCAATGAGCAGTTCTTC. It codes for CASSSGTSDFNEQFF.

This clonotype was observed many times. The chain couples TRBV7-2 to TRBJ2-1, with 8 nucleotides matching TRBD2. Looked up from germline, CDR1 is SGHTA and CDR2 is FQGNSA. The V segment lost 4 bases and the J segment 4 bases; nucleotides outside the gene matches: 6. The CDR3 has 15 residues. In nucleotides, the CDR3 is TGTGCCAGCAGCTCCGGGACTAGGGGGTACAATGAGCAGTTCTTC. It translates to CASSSGTRGYNEQFF.

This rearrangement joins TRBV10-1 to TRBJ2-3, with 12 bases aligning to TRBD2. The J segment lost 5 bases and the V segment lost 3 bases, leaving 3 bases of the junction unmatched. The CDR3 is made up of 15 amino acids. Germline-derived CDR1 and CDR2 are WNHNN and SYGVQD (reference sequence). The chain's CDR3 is CASSDRGLAGDTQYF. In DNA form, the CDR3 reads TGCGCCAGCAGTGACCGGGGACTAGCGGGAGATACGCAGTATTTT.

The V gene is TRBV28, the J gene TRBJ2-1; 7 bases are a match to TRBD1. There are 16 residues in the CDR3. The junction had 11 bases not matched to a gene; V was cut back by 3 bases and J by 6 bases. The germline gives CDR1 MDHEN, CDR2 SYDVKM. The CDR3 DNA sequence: TGTGCCAGCAGTTTTTCGACAGGGCTAGACCTCAATGAGCAGTTCTTC. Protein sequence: CASSFSTGLDLNEQFF.

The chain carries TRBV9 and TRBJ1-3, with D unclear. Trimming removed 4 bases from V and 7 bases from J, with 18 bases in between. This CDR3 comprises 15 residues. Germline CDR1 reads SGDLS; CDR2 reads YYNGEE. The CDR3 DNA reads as TGTGCCAGCAGCCCAGATTGGGGAAGGAAGAACACCATATATTTT. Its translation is CASSPDWGRKNTIYF.

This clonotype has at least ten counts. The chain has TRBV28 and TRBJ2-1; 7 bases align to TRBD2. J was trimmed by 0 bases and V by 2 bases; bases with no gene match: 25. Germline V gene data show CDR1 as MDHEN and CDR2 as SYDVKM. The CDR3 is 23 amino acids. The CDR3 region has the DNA TGTGCCAGCAGTTTAATCGAATTTGGGGCGAGAGCGGGATCGACGAGCTCCTACAATGAGCAGTTCTTC. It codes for CASSLIEFGARAGSTSSYNEQFF.